Given below is one T cell receptor (beta chain) in context. TCRdb called the 5' RACE reads again in MiXCR, with one record for every CDR3 protein. The top ten hold 14% to 15% of the sample, which has around 590,000 distinct CDR3 sequences, approximately 13% seen once. V lost 7 bases, J lost 4 bases, and 10 bases stayed unmatched. Germline values: CDR1 SEHNR, CDR2 FQNEAQ (reference sequence). This CDR3 is built from 15 residues. This sample was included in a study of T cells after yellow fever vaccination. The chain combines TRBV7-9 with TRBJ1-3; 7 bases map to TRBD1. Sequencing was performed on PBMCs, taken on the day of the yellow fever booster vaccination. This TCR came from a man aged 30 to 39 who received the YFV17D yellow fever vaccine. The CDR3, as DNA: TGTGCCAGCAACCCACCGGAGACAGGGGGAAACACCATATATTTT. It encodes CASNPPETGGNTIYF.